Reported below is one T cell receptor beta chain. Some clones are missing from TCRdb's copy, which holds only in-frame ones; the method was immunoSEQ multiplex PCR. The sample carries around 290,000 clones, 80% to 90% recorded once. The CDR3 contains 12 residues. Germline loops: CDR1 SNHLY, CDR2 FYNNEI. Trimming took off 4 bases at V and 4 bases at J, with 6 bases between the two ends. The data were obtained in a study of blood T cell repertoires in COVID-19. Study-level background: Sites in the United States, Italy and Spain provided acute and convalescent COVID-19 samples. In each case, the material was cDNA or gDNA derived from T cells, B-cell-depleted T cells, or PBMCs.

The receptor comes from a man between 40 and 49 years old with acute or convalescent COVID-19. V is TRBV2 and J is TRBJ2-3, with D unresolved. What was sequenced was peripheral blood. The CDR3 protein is CASSGEADTQYF. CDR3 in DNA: TGTGCCAGCAGTGGAGAGGCAGATACGCAGTATTTT.